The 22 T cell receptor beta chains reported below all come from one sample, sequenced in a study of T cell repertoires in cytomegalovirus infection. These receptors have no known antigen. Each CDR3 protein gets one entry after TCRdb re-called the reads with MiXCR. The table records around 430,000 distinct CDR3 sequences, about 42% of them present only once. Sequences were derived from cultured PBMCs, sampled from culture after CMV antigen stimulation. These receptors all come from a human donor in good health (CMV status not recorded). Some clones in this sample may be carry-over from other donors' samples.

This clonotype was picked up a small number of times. Here the CDR3 reads CASSGGGAMDTGELFF. In nucleotides, the CDR3 is TGTGCCAGCAGCGGGGGGGGGGCCATGGACACCGGGGAGCTGTTTTTT. V is TRBV5-3 and J is TRBJ2-2; TRBD2 aligns across 10 bases. TRBV5-3 is designated an ORF whose function remains uncertain. The CDR3 runs 16 residues. J lost 3 bases, V lost 8 bases, and 10 bases had no gene match.

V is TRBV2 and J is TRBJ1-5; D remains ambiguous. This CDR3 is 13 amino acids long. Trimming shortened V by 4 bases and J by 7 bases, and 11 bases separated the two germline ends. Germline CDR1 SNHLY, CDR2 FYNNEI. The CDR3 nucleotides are TGTGCCAGCAGTGGCCGGAGCGCACAGCCCCAGCATTTT. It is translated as CASSGRSAQPQHF.

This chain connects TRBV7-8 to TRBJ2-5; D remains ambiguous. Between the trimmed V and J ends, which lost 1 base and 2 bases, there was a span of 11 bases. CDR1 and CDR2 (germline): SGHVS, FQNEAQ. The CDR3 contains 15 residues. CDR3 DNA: TGTGCCAGCAGCTTAGGGGTTACAGCACAAGAGACCCAGTACTTC. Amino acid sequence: CASSLGVTAQETQYF.

The CDR3 protein is CASSRTVAGGRWRETQYF. The CDR3 DNA reads as TGTGCCAGCAGCCGCACAGTCGCGGGGGGAAGGTGGCGAGAGACCCAGTACTTC. V usage is TRBV7-6 and J usage is TRBJ2-5, with 8 positions matching TRBD2. V lost 5 bases and J lost 4; bases outside the gene matches: 18. The CDR3 totals 18 residues. Germline values: CDR1 SGHVS, CDR2 FNYEAQ.

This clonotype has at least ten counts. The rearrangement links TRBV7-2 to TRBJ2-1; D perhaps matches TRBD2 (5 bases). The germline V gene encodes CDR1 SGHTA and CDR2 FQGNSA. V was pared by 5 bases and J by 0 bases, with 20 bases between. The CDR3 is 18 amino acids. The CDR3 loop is CASSPRSSSRPSYNEQFF. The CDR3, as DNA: TGTGCCAGCAGCCCCCGCAGTTCTAGCAGGCCCTCCTACAATGAGCAGTTCTTC.

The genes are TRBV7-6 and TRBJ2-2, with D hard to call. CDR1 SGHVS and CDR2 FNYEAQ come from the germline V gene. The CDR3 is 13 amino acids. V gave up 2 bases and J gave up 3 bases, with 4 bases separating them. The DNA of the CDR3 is TGTGCCAGCAGCTTAACAGACACCGGGGAGCTGTTTTTT. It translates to CASSLTDTGELFF. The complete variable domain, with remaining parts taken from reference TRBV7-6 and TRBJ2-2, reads GAGVSQSPRYKVTKRGQDVALRCDPISGHVSLYWYRQALGQGPEFLTYFNYEAQQDKSGLPNDRFSAERPEGSISTLTIQRTEQRDSAMYRCASSLTDTGELFFGEGSRLTVL.

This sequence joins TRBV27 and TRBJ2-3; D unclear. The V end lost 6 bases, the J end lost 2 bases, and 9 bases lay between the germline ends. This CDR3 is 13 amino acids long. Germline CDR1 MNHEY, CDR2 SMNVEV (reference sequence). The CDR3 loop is CASSPLLTDTQYF. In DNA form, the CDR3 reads TGTGCCAGCAGCCCTCTCCTCACAGATACGCAGTATTTT.

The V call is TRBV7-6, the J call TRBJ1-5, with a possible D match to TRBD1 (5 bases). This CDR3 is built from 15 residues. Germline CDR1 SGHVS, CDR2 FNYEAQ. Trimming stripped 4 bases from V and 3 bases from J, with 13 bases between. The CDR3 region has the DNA TGTGCCAGCAGCTCCCCCGGGGCGAACAATCAGCCCCAGCATTTT. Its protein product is CASSSPGANNQPQHF.

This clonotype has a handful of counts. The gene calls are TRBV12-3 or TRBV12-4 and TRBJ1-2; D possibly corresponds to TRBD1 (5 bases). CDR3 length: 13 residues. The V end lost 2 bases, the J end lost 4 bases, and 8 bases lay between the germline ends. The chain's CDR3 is CASSLRGVYGYTF. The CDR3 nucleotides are TGTGCCAGCAGTTTAAGGGGCGTCTATGGCTACACCTTC.

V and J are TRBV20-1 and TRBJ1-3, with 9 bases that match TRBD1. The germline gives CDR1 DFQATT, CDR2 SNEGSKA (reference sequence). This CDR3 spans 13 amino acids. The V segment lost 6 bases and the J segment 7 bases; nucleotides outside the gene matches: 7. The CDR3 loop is CSARDRVANTIYF. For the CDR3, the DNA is TGCAGTGCACGGGACAGGGTGGCGAACACCATATATTTT.

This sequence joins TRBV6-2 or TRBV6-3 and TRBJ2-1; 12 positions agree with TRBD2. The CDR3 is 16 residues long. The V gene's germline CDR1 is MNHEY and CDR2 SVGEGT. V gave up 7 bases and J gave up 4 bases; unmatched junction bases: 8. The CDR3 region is CASTHDGTSGYNEQFF. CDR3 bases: TGTGCCAGCACCCATGATGGGACTAGCGGGTACAATGAGCAGTTCTTC.

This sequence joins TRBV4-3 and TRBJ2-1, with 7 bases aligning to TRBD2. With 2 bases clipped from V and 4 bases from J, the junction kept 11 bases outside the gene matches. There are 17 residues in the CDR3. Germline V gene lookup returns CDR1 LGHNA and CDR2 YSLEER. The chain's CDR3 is CASSQSPLAGSYNEQFF. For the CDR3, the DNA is TGCGCCAGCAGCCAAAGTCCCTTAGCGGGTTCATACAATGAGCAGTTCTTC.

The CDR3 spells CASSSQGQGYYEQYF. The CDR3 bases are TGTGCCAGCAGCTCCCAGGGACAGGGGTACTACGAGCAGTACTTC. The rearrangement links TRBV11-2 to TRBJ2-7; TRBD1 agrees at 10 bases. CDR3 length: 15 residues. The junction had 6 bases not matched to a gene; V was cut back by 4 bases and J by 3 bases. Germline-derived CDR1 and CDR2 are SGHAT and FQNNGV.

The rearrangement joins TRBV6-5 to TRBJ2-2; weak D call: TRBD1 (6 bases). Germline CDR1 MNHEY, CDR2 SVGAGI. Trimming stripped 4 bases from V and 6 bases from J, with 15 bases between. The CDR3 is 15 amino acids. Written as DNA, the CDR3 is TGTGCCAGCAGTTCCCCACGCAGGGGCTCCGGGGAGCTGTTTTTT. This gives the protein CASSSPRRGSGELFF.

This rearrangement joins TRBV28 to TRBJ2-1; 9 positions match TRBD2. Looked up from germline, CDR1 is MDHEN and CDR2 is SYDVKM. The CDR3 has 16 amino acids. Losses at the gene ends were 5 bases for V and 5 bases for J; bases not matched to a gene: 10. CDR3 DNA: TGTGCCAGCAGTCTAGAACTAGCGGGTAAGAACAATGAGCAGTTCTTC. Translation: CASSLELAGKNNEQFF.

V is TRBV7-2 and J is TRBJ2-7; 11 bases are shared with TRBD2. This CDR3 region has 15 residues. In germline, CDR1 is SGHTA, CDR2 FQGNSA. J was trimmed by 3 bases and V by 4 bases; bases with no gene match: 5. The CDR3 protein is CASSWAGTSGYEQYF. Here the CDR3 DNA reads TGTGCCAGCAGCTGGGCGGGGACTAGCGGCTACGAGCAGTACTTC. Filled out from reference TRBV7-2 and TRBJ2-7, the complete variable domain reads GAGVSQSPSNKVTEKGKDVELRCDPISGHTALYWYRQSLGQGLEFLIYFQGNSAPDKSGLPSDRFSAERTGGSVSTLTIQRTQQEDSAVYLCASSWAGTSGYEQYFGPGTRLTVT.

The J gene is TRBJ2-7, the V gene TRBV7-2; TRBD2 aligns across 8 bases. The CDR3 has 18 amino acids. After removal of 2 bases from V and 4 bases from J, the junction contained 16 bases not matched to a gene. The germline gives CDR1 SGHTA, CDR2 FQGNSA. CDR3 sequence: CASSLRTRLAGGWYEQYF. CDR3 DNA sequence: TGTGCCAGCAGCTTAAGGACCCGTTTGGCGGGGGGTTGGTACGAGCAGTACTTC.

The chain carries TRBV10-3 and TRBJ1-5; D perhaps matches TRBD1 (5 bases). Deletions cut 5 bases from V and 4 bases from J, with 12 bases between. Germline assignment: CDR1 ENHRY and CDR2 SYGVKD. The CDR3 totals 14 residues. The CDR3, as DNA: TGTGCCATCAGTCCCGGGGACCGAAATCAGCCCCAGCATTTT. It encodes CAISPGDRNQPQHF.

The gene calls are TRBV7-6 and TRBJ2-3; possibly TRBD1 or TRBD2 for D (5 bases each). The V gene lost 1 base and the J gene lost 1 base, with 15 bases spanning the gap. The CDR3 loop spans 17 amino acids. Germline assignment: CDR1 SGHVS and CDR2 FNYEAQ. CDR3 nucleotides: TGTGCCAGCAGCTTAGGGGGAGCAGGGTTCCGCACAGATACGCAGTATTTT. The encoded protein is CASSLGGAGFRTDTQYF.

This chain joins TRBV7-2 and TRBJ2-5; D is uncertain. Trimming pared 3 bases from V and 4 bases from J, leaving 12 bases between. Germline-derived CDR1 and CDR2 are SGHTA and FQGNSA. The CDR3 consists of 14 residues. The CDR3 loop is CASSFNSWGETQYF. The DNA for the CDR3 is TGTGCCAGCAGCTTTAATTCTTGGGGAGAGACCCAGTACTTC.

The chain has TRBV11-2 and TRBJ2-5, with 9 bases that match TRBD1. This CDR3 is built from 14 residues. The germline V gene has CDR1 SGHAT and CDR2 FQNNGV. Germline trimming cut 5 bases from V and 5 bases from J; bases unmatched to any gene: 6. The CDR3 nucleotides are TGTGCCAGCAGCCGTACAGGGGGCGTCGAGACCCAGTACTTC. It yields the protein CASSRTGGVETQYF. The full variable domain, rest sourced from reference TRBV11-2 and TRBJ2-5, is EAGVAQSPRYKIIEKRQSVAFWCNPISGHATLYWYQQILGQGPKLLIQFQNNGVVDDSQLPKDRFSAERLKGVDSTLKIQPAKLEDSAVYLCASSRTGGVETQYFGPGTRLLVL.

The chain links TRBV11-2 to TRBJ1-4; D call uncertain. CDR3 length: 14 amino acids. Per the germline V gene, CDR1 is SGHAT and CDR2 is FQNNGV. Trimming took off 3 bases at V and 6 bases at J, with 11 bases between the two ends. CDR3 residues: CASSFTWEDEKLFF. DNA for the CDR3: TGTGCCAGCAGCTTCACGTGGGAGGATGAAAAACTGTTTTTT.